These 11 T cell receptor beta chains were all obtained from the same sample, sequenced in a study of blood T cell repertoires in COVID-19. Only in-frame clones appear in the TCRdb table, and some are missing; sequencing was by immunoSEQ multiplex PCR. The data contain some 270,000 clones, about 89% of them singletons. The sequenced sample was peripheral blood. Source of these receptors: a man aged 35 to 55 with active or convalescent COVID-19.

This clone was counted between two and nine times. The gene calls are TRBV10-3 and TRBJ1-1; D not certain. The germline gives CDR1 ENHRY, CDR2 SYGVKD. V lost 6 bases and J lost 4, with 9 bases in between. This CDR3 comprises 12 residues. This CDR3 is CAIRSRGTEAFF. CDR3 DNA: TGTGCCATCAGATCCCGGGGCACTGAAGCTTTCTTT.

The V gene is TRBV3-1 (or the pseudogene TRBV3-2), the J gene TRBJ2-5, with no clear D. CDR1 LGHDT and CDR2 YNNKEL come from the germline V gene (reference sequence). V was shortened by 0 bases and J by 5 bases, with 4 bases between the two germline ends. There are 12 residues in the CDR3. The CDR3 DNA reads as TGTGCCAGCAGCCAAGAAGAGGAGACCCAGTACTTC. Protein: CASSQEEETQYF.

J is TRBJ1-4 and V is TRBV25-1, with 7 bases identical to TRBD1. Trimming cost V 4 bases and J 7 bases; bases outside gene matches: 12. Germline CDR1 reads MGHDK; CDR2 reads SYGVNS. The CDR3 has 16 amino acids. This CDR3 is CASSAVYRGRFEKLFF. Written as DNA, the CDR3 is TGTGCCAGCAGTGCTGTCTACAGGGGTCGTTTTGAAAAACTGTTTTTT.

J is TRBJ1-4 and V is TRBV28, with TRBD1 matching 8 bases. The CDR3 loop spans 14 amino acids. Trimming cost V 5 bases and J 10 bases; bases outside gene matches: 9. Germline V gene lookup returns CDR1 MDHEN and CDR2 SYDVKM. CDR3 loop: CASSLPGQAGKLFF. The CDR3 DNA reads TGTGCCAGCAGTCTCCCGGGACAGGCGGGAAAACTGTTTTTT. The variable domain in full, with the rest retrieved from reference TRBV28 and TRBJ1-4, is DVKVTQSSRYLVKRTGEKVFLECVQDMDHENMFWYRQDPGLGLRLIYFSYDVKMKEKGDIPEGYSVSREKKERFSLILESASTNQTSMYLCASSLPGQAGKLFFGSGTQLSVL.

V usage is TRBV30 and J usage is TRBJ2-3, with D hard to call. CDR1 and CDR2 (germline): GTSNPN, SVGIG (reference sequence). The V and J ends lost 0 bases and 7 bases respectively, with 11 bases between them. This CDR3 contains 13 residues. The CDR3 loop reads CAWSVNEVYTQYF. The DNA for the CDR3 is TGTGCCTGGAGTGTTAACGAGGTATATACGCAGTATTTT.

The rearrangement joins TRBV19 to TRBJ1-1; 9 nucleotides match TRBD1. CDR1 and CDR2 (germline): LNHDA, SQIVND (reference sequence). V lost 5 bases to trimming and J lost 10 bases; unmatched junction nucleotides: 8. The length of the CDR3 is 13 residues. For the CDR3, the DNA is TGTGCCAGTAGTTTTATGGGACAGGGTGTAGCTTTCTTT. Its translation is CASSFMGQGVAFF.

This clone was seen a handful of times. In DNA, the CDR3 is TGTGCCAGCAGTCGCGGAAAAAACACTGAAGCTTTCTTT. The encoded protein is CASSRGKNTEAFF. This chain links TRBV6-5 with TRBJ1-1; the D is unclear. The germline V gene has CDR1 MNHEY and CDR2 SVGAGI. The V end was cut by 5 bases, the J end by 2 bases, with 9 bases between. This CDR3 is 13 amino acids long.

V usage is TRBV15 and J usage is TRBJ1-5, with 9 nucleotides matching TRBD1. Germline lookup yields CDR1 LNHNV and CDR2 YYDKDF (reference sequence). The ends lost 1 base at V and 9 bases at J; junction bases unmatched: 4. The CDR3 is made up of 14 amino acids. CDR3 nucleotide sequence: TGTGCCACCAGCAGAGGACAGGGGGGATGGCCCCAGCATTTT. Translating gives CATSRGQGGWPQHF. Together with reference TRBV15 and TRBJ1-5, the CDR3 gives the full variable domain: DAMVIQNPRYQVTQFGKPVTLSCSQTLNHNVMYWYQQKSSQAPKLLFHYYDKDFNNEADTPDNFQSRRPNTSFCFLDIRSPGLGDTAMYLCATSRGQGGWPQHFGDGTRLSIL.

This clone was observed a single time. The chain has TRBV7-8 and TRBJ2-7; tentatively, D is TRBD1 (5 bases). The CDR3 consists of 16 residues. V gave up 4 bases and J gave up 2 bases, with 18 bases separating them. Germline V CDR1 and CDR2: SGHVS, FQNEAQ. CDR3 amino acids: CASSSGMGWGTYEQYF. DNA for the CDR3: TGTGCCAGCAGCTCTGGTATGGGCTGGGGCACCTACGAGCAGTACTTC. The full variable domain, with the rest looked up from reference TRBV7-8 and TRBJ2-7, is GAGVSQSPRYKVAKRGQDVALRCDPISGHVSLFWYQQALGQGPEFLTYFQNEAQLDKSGLPSDRFFAERPEGSVSTLKIQRTQQEDSAVYLCASSSGMGWGTYEQYFGPGTRLTVT.

CDR3 DNA: TGTGCCTGGAGTGTACGTAGCGGGGCATACAATGAGCAGTTCTTC. Its protein is CAWSVRSGAYNEQFF. V is TRBV30 and J is TRBJ2-1; 8 nucleotides line up with TRBD2. The junction had 5 bases not matched to a gene; V was cut back by 0 bases and J by 4 bases. In germline, CDR1 is GTSNPN, CDR2 SVGIG (reference sequence). This CDR3 is 15 amino acids long. The variable domain in full, with the rest retrieved from reference TRBV30 and TRBJ2-1, is SQTIHQWPATLVQPVGSPLSLECTVEGTSNPNLYWYRQAAGRGLQLLFYSVGIGQISSEVPQNLSASRPQDRQFILSSKKLLLSDSGFYLCAWSVRSGAYNEQFFGPGTRLTVL.

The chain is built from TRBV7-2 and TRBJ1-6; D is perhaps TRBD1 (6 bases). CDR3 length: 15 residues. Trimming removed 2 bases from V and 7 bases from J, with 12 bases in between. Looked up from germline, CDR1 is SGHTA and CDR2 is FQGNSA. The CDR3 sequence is CASSLLQGSNSPLHF. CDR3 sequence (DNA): TGTGCCAGCAGCTTACTCCAGGGGTCAAATTCACCCCTCCACTTT.